A selection of T cell receptor beta chains follows, all from one sample in a study of cytomegalovirus exposure and HLA in healthy donors. Sequencing was performed with immunoSEQ multiplex PCR; in TCRdb, only in-frame clones are kept and a portion is missing. The sample records 65,000 to 100,000 clones, about 76% being singletons. The sequenced sample consisted of PBMCs. Receptors originate from a woman aged 40 to 50 in good health and CMV-seropositive. Each CDR3 is given with its conserved first and last residue. Fields, in order: CDR3 length, J gene, clone size, V gene, D gene, CDR3 DNA, CDR3 protein. A D gene is named only where the DNA matches it firmly. Clone sizes are given selectively: once, few, many, or a class where the clone is expanded.

len: 17
j_gene: TRBJ1-2
abundance: NA
v_gene: TRBV2
d_gene: NA
CDR3nt: TGTGCCAGCAGTGGGGTGGACAGCCGTCCAGCTAACTATGGCTACACCTTC
CDR3aa: CASSGVDSRPANYGYTF

len: 15
j_gene: TRBJ2-5
abundance: NA
v_gene: TRBV6-5
d_gene: TRBD1
CDR3nt: TGTGCCAGCAGTCCCAGTGGGGGGACAGGGGCGACCCAGTACTTC
CDR3aa: CASSPSGGTGATQYF

len: 13
j_gene: TRBJ2-5
abundance: NA
v_gene: TRBV6-1
d_gene: TRBD2
CDR3nt: TGTGCCAGCAGTGCCGCCGGGGGGGAGACCCAGTACTTC
CDR3aa: CASSAAGGETQYF

len: 14
j_gene: TRBJ2-1
abundance: NA
v_gene: TRBV5-1
d_gene: TRBD2
CDR3nt: TGCGCCAGCAGCTCGCCGGGACTAGTGGAAGAGCAGTTCTTC
CDR3aa: CASSSPGLVEEQFF

len: 21
j_gene: TRBJ1-5
abundance: NA
v_gene: TRBV15
d_gene: NA
CDR3nt: TGTGCCACCAGCAGAGGTAGGATTTGGACAGCAATTCTTTATAGCAATCAGCCCCAGCATTTT
CDR3aa: CATSRGRIWTAILYSNQPQHF

len: 14
j_gene: TRBJ2-7
abundance: NA
v_gene: TRBV6-6
d_gene: NA
CDR3nt: TGTGCCAGCAGTTACTCAGGGGGCTCCTACGAGCAGTACTTC
CDR3aa: CASSYSGGSYEQYF

len: 15
j_gene: TRBJ1-3
abundance: NA
v_gene: TRBV7-9
d_gene: NA
CDR3nt: TGTGCCAGCAGGGCGGGGGGGATCTCTGGAAACACCATATATTTT
CDR3aa: CASRAGGISGNTIYF

len: 12
j_gene: TRBJ1-2
abundance: NA
v_gene: TRBV7-9
d_gene: NA
CDR3nt: TGTGCCAGCAGCTCGAGGGCCTATGGCTACACCTTC
CDR3aa: CASSSRAYGYTF

len: 16
j_gene: TRBJ2-1
abundance: NA
v_gene: TRBV27
d_gene: TRBD2
CDR3nt: TGTGCCAGCAGTTTCCTCGAACTAGCGGGCTACAATGAGCAGTTCTTC
CDR3aa: CASSFLELAGYNEQFF

len: 15
j_gene: TRBJ2-1
abundance: NA
v_gene: TRBV6-5
d_gene: TRBD2
CDR3nt: TGTGCCAGCAGTTTTACTCTAGCGGGAGACAATGAGCAGTTCTTC
CDR3aa: CASSFTLAGDNEQFF

len: 13
j_gene: TRBJ1-2
abundance: NA
v_gene: TRBV9
d_gene: NA
CDR3nt: TGTGCCAGCAGCGTAGGACCCCGAGGCGGCTACACCTTC
CDR3aa: CASSVGPRGGYTF

len: 14
j_gene: TRBJ2-7
abundance: NA
v_gene: TRBV5-6
d_gene: NA
CDR3nt: TGTGCCAGCAGCTCGGACAGAGATTCCTACGAGCAGTACTTC
CDR3aa: CASSSDRDSYEQYF

len: 13
j_gene: TRBJ2-7
abundance: NA
v_gene: TRBV7-9
d_gene: NA
CDR3nt: TGTGCCAGCAGCTTAGGTCTGTCCGACGAGCAGTACTTC
CDR3aa: CASSLGLSDEQYF

len: 13
j_gene: TRBJ1-1
abundance: NA
v_gene: TRBV7-9
d_gene: NA
CDR3nt: TGTGCCAGCAGCTCATTCGGGGACACTGAAGCTTTCTTT
CDR3aa: CASSSFGDTEAFF

len: 12
j_gene: TRBJ1-1
abundance: NA
v_gene: TRBV28
d_gene: NA
CDR3nt: TGTGCCAGCAGCCCACAGGGTGGCGGAGCTTTCTTT
CDR3aa: CASSPQGGGAFF

len: 15
j_gene: TRBJ1-1
abundance: few
v_gene: TRBV7-6
d_gene: NA
CDR3nt: TGTGCCAGCAGCTTGGATCGGGGAGAGAACACTGAAGCTTTCTTT
CDR3aa: CASSLDRGENTEAFF

len: 13
j_gene: TRBJ1-5
abundance: NA
v_gene: TRBV30
d_gene: NA
CDR3nt: TGTGCCTGGAGCCCATTAGTTAATCAGCCCCAGCATTTT
CDR3aa: CAWSPLVNQPQHF

len: 17
j_gene: TRBJ2-3
abundance: NA
v_gene: TRBV6-1
d_gene: TRBD1
CDR3nt: TGTGCCAGCAGTGAATGGTCAGGGGGACCTAGCACAGATACGCAGTATTTT
CDR3aa: CASSEWSGGPSTDTQYF

len: 11
j_gene: TRBJ2-1
abundance: many
v_gene: TRBV2
d_gene: NA
CDR3nt: TGTGCCAGCGTTACAATCGATGAGCAGTTCTTC
CDR3aa: CASVTIDEQFF

len: 18
j_gene: TRBJ2-1
abundance: NA
v_gene: TRBV30
d_gene: TRBD2
CDR3nt: TGTGCCTGGAGTGTACTCGGGACTAGCGGGGACTCCTACAATGAGCAGTTCTTC
CDR3aa: CAWSVLGTSGDSYNEQFF

len: 14
j_gene: TRBJ1-2
abundance: NA
v_gene: TRBV29-1
d_gene: TRBD1
CDR3nt: TGCAGCGTACCCGGACAGGGTTCCCTTACGGGCTACACCTTC
CDR3aa: CSVPGQGSLTGYTF

len: 16
j_gene: TRBJ2-1
abundance: NA
v_gene: TRBV7-2
d_gene: TRBD2
CDR3nt: TGTGCCAGCAGCTTAGCCGCGACTAGCGGGGGCAATGAGCAGTTCTTC
CDR3aa: CASSLAATSGGNEQFF

len: 15
j_gene: TRBJ2-1
abundance: NA
v_gene: TRBV6-5
d_gene: TRBD2
CDR3nt: TGTGCCAGCAGTCAAGTCCTAGCGGGGGGAGTTCTGCTGTTCTTC
CDR3aa: CASSQVLAGGVLLFF

len: 17
j_gene: TRBJ2-3
abundance: once
v_gene: TRBV27
d_gene: TRBD1
CDR3nt: TGTGCCAGCAGCCCGGGGACAGACAGACTATACACAGATACGCAGTATTTT
CDR3aa: CASSPGTDRLYTDTQYF

len: 13
j_gene: TRBJ2-7
abundance: NA
v_gene: TRBV27
d_gene: NA
CDR3nt: TGTGCCAGCAGTGCATCGTGGACTGTCGAGCAGTACTTC
CDR3aa: CASSASWTVEQYF

len: 15
j_gene: TRBJ2-3
abundance: NA
v_gene: TRBV25-1
d_gene: NA
CDR3nt: TGTGCCAGCAGACCCGACCGGGGAAGTACAGATACGCAGTATTTT
CDR3aa: CASRPDRGSTDTQYF

len: 13
j_gene: TRBJ2-7
abundance: NA
v_gene: TRBV19
d_gene: TRBD2
CDR3nt: TGTGCCACGGCTGATGCGGGGGTCCACGAGCAGTACTTC
CDR3aa: CATADAGVHEQYF

len: 14
j_gene: TRBJ1-5
abundance: NA
v_gene: TRBV28
d_gene: NA
CDR3nt: TGTGCCAGCAGTACCCCGCAGGCATGGCAGCCCCAGCATTTT
CDR3aa: CASSTPQAWQPQHF

len: 13
j_gene: TRBJ2-2
abundance: once
v_gene: TRBV28
d_gene: NA
CDR3nt: TGTGCCACCTTGGACAGAAACACCGGGGAGCTGTTTTTT
CDR3aa: CATLDRNTGELFF

len: 17
j_gene: TRBJ1-3
abundance: NA
v_gene: TRBV6-1
d_gene: NA
CDR3nt: TGTGCCAGCAGTGAAAGGGGCGATCTCTCCGTCCGAAACACCATATATTTT
CDR3aa: CASSERGDLSVRNTIYF

len: 15
j_gene: TRBJ1-5
abundance: NA
v_gene: TRBV2
d_gene: NA
CDR3nt: TGTGCCAGCAGTGATGGGAGGGCTCCAAATCAGCCCCAGCATTTT
CDR3aa: CASSDGRAPNQPQHF

len: 15
j_gene: TRBJ1-5
abundance: NA
v_gene: TRBV6-1
d_gene: NA
CDR3nt: TGTGCCAGCATGGGGGCGGGGGGCGCCTCTCAGCCCCAGCATTTT
CDR3aa: CASMGAGGASQPQHF

len: 14
j_gene: TRBJ2-1
abundance: once
v_gene: TRBV18
d_gene: TRBD2
CDR3nt: TGTGCCAGCTCAGGAGGCGGGAGTGGTGGTGAGCAGTTCTTC
CDR3aa: CASSGGGSGGEQFF

len: 15
j_gene: TRBJ2-1
abundance: NA
v_gene: TRBV7-9
d_gene: TRBD2
CDR3nt: TGTGCCAGCAGAACGACTAGCGGTGACTACAATGAGCAGTTCTTC
CDR3aa: CASRTTSGDYNEQFF

len: 16
j_gene: TRBJ1-1
abundance: NA
v_gene: TRBV6-5
d_gene: TRBD1
CDR3nt: TGTGCCAGCAGTTACTCATACAGGGGAACGAACACTGAAGCTTTCTTT
CDR3aa: CASSYSYRGTNTEAFF

len: 14
j_gene: TRBJ1-1
abundance: NA
v_gene: TRBV7-2
d_gene: NA
CDR3nt: TGTGCCAGCAGCTTAGTCGGGGGGCGGACTGAAGCTTTCTTT
CDR3aa: CASSLVGGRTEAFF

len: 15
j_gene: TRBJ1-1
abundance: NA
v_gene: TRBV7-6
d_gene: NA
CDR3nt: TGTGCCAGCAGCCCAATGTCGGGGGTGAACACTGAAGCTTTCTTT
CDR3aa: CASSPMSGVNTEAFF

len: 15
j_gene: TRBJ1-1
abundance: NA
v_gene: TRBV6-6
d_gene: NA
CDR3nt: TGTGCCAGCAGTTCCCAGGGACAACCGAACACTGAAGCTTTCTTT
CDR3aa: CASSSQGQPNTEAFF

len: 17
j_gene: TRBJ1-3
abundance: NA
v_gene: TRBV18
d_gene: NA
CDR3nt: TGTGCCAGCTCACCCACGCAGGGCCAGAACTCTGGAAACACCATATATTTT
CDR3aa: CASSPTQGQNSGNTIYF

len: 13
j_gene: TRBJ1-2
abundance: once
v_gene: TRBV7-3
d_gene: TRBD1
CDR3nt: TGTGCCAGCAGCTTAACCCGACAGGGGGGCTACACCTTC
CDR3aa: CASSLTRQGGYTF

len: 15
j_gene: TRBJ1-1
abundance: NA
v_gene: TRBV27
d_gene: NA
CDR3nt: TGTGCCAGCAGCACATTCCGGGACAAGAACACTGAAGCTTTCTTT
CDR3aa: CASSTFRDKNTEAFF

len: 15
j_gene: TRBJ2-7
abundance: NA
v_gene: TRBV5-8
d_gene: TRBD1
CDR3nt: TGTGCCAGCTTGGGGGACAGGGGGGACTCCTACGAGCAGTACTTC
CDR3aa: CASLGDRGDSYEQYF

len: 17
j_gene: TRBJ2-1
abundance: NA
v_gene: TRBV4-2
d_gene: TRBD2
CDR3nt: TGTGCCAGCAGCCAAAAAATTACTAGCGGGCCCCACCTAAGGCAGTTCTTC
CDR3aa: CASSQKITSGPHLRQFF

len: 15
j_gene: TRBJ1-2
abundance: NA
v_gene: TRBV27
d_gene: NA
CDR3nt: TGTGCCAGCAGTTTAATCCGGGGAGGGGGAAATGGCTACACCTTC
CDR3aa: CASSLIRGGGNGYTF

len: 13
j_gene: TRBJ1-1
abundance: NA
v_gene: TRBV6-4
d_gene: NA
CDR3nt: TGTGCCAGCAGTGACAGGGCAGGGGATGAAGCTTTCTTT
CDR3aa: CASSDRAGDEAFF

len: 13
j_gene: TRBJ2-2
abundance: few
v_gene: TRBV19
d_gene: TRBD1
CDR3nt: TGTGCCATCCAGACAGGGGGGACCGGGGAGCTGTTTTTT
CDR3aa: CAIQTGGTGELFF

len: 14
j_gene: TRBJ2-3
abundance: NA
v_gene: TRBV2
d_gene: TRBD1
CDR3nt: TGTGCCGGTAGACAGGGGAGGTCTTTGGATACGCAGTATTTT
CDR3aa: CAGRQGRSLDTQYF

len: 13
j_gene: TRBJ2-7
abundance: NA
v_gene: TRBV27
d_gene: NA
CDR3nt: TGTGCCAGCAGTCAACAGGGTAACCACGAGCAGTACTTC
CDR3aa: CASSQQGNHEQYF

len: 13
j_gene: TRBJ1-2
abundance: NA
v_gene: TRBV9
d_gene: TRBD1
CDR3nt: TGTGCCAGCAGCGTAGGTCGGACAGGCGGCTACACCTTC
CDR3aa: CASSVGRTGGYTF